Included here is one T cell receptor (beta chain) sequence, with context. Its antigen remains unidentified. Uncontrolled infection, other autoimmune disease, pregnancy or lactation disqualified patients from enrolment. The length of the CDR3 is 15 residues. Germline-derived CDR1 and CDR2 are KGHSH and LQKENI. The junction had 10 bases not matched to a gene; V was cut back by 4 bases and J by 5 bases. Researchers amplified the TCR beta CDR3 regions from RNA transcripts. Primed by the HTBI set, a first-round RT-PCR was run on the TCR CDR3. TCRdb re-analysed the multiplex PCR reads in MiXCR, keeping a single row per CDR3 protein. The data contain around 600,000 distinct CDR3 sequences, 40% to 55% of them singletons. The data were obtained in a study of T cells in Graves' hyperthyroidism and ophthalmopathy. Overall study results and limits: Blood shared most expanded thyroid clonotypes above 0.001.

The origin of this receptor is an adult man with Graves' disease, either hyperthyroidism or ophthalmopathy (not recorded which). The chain links TRBV18 to TRBJ1-2; 7 nucleotides match TRBD1. The sample consisted of peripheral blood or thyroid tissue (not recorded which). The CDR3 nucleotides read TGTGCCAGCTCACTTTCGGACAGGTTTGGGTATGGCTACACCTTC. Amino acid sequence: CASSLSDRFGYGYTF.